This T cell receptor (beta chain) emerged from a study of cytomegalovirus exposure and HLA in healthy donors. Donors were ostensibly healthy at sampling, although undocumented immune exposures were probable. 60 Vbeta and 13 Jbeta primers were used in PCR. Here immunoSEQ multiplex PCR was the method, and the copy in TCRdb shows in-frame clones only, minus some. The sample carries more than 150,000 clones, around 81% recorded once. Sequenced sample: PBMCs. The source is a woman aged 30 to 39 in good health and CMV-seronegative.

The CDR3 DNA reads TGTGCCAGCAGTGAAGCGAGCAATAGTTCGCCCCAAGAGACCCAGTACTTC. This codes for CASSEASNSSPQETQYF. V usage is TRBV6-1 and J usage is TRBJ2-5; D remains unclear. CDR3 length equals 17 residues. V dropped 0 bases and J dropped 1 base, with 15 bases sitting between them. Germline loops: CDR1 MNHNS, CDR2 SASEGT.